This T cell receptor beta chain stems from a study of a mutant IDH1 vaccine in newly diagnosed glioma. Whole-study context: Patients got radiotherapy, temozolomide, or both beforehand, and most got both.

The table came from immunoSEQ multiplex PCR; TCRdb's copy has only in-frame clones and leaves some out. Of 45,000 to 65,000 clones in the sample, roughly 91% were seen once. Time point noted: week 11, during vaccination. In every dose of vaccine, 300 ug of mutant IDH1 20-mer peptide was given alongside topical imiquimod. The table lists this clone with a count of one. The antigen is undetermined. Sequencing used PBMCs, obtained from a glioma patient whose treatment included an IDH1 peptide vaccine. This clonotype was sampled from a man between 50 and 59 years old with glioma.

CDR3 sequence reads: CASRFQQGRFSEAFF. CDR3 sequence (DNA): TGTGCCAGCCGATTCCAACAGGGGAGGTTCTCTGAAGCTTTCTTT. The chain links TRBV6-1 to TRBJ1-1; 7 bases match TRBD1. The CDR3 has 15 amino acids. Germline trimming cut 8 bases from V and 6 bases from J; bases unmatched to any gene: 15. Germline V gene data show CDR1 as MNHNS and CDR2 as SASEGT.